This T cell receptor beta chain was profiled in a study of control samples from healthy donors and cancer patients. The assay was immunoSEQ multiplex PCR, and TCRdb's table has in-frame clones only and misses some. In the table there are more than 75,000 clones, around 90% of which are singletons. This CDR3 is built from 17 residues. The V end was cut by 6 bases, the J end by 4 bases, with 19 bases between. Germline-derived CDR1 and CDR2 are LNHDA and SQIVND (reference sequence). Sequenced: PBMCs. The sequence derives from an older woman with head and neck cancer. V and J are TRBV19 and TRBJ2-6; a weak D match, TRBD1 (5 bases). In nucleotides, the CDR3 is TGTGCCAGTAGCCTCCAGGGCCGGGTGTCCGGGGCCAACGTCCTGACTTTC. This gives the protein CASSLQGRVSGANVLTF. The full variable domain, rest sourced from reference TRBV19 and TRBJ2-6, is DGGITQSPKYLFRKEGQNVTLSCEQNLNHDAMYWYRQDPGQGLRLIYYSQIVNDFQKGDIAEGYSVSREKKESFPLTVTSAQKNPTAFYLCASSLQGRVSGANVLTFGAGSRLTVL.